This T cell receptor (beta chain) was captured by sequencing in a study of shared clonotypes between healthy human individuals. Study summary: A couple of female and a few male donors aged 18 to 49 were enrolled.

Original processing notes: Junction-only immunoSEQ sequences carried no quality scores, so filtering differed. TCRdb keeps only in-frame clones here, not all; method: immunoSEQ multiplex PCR. V, J and clone size derive from that table, while D and trimming were established from the DNA sequence. The repertoire consists of 850,000 to 1,100,000 clones, with 70% to 85% occurring once and the leading ten covering 0.89%. A word on this clone: No antigen is known for it.

The study, taken as a whole, reports: Clonotype sharing across several donors was observed for around 5% of naive CD4 clonotypes. Against clonotypes common to all four donors, non-shared ones had lower generation probabilities.

The sequencing input was memory CD4+ T cells from PBMCs. Described subset: CD45RA-negative fraction. This clonotype was sampled from a man between 18 and 29 years old in good health. Some clones in this sample may be carry-over from other donors' samples.

The CDR3 region is CASTVEGGETQYF. DNA for the CDR3: TGTGCCAGCACCGTGGAGGGGGGAGAGACCCAGTACTTC. The chain joins TRBV2 to TRBJ2-5, with D possibly being TRBD1 or TRBD2 (6 bases each). Trimming took 7 bases from V and 4 from J, leaving 13 bases between them. The CDR3 runs 13 residues. Germline CDR1 SNHLY, CDR2 FYNNEI.